This T cell receptor beta chain was retrieved from a study of cytomegalovirus exposure and HLA in healthy donors (dated 2017 in TCRdb). About the full investigation: An earlier analysis of approximately 640 of the donors reported about 290 Gb of sequence data and 117 million unique TCR beta sequences from 150 million to 200 million T cells. The number of donors typed differed by locus, with about 620-630 for A, B, C, DRB1 and DQB1, over 500 for DQA1, under 610 for DPA1, and roughly 450 for DPB1. Donor age, sex, ethnicity and CMV serostatus were compiled together with the repertoire data. The aim of the study was to test whether cataloging public T cell receptors could identify signatures of past pathogen exposure. Because of strong linkage in the cohort, a handful of DR-DQ haplotypes were treated as single units for association and clustering. A later genetic analysis took genome-wide SNP genotypes for about three fifths of the 666 donors and used that subset as a discovery cohort. The study combined high-throughput TCR immunosequencing, statistical association of individual TCRs with disease status, and machine learning to predict cytomegalovirus infection status. To study patterns of TCR occurrence, a later analysis re-analyzed previously published TCR beta repertoires from several hundred donors and added high-resolution HLA genotyping. Besides the first cohort of roughly 660 subjects, a separate validation cohort made up of 120 different subjects was used. An early release that covered about 600 HLA-typed donors contained about 300 gigabases of sequencing data and around 85 million unique TCR sequences. In the later analysis, no new phenotypic data were used to find candidate immune exposures; instead, reliance was placed on TCR beta sequences and their occurrence across donors. The genetic ancestry cluster associated with self-reported Caucasian donors included around 76% of the roughly 400 genotyped donors. An earlier analysis of around 580 of the donors used high-throughput TCR beta sequencing to judge whether each TCR beta V gene segment behaved as functional or pseudogenic. Every discovery cohort repertoire had been produced on one sequencing platform. Both class I and class II loci were covered by HLA typing, at four-digit resolution. Among some 400 genotyped donors of the cohort, an average of approximately 240,000 unique TCR beta nucleotide sequences were sequenced per donor, around 20% of them non-productive. The T cell repertoires of under 700 subjects were profiled by immunosequencing and related to cytomegalovirus serostatus. General study outcomes and caveats: In a later analysis, some 18,000 TCR beta sequences were associated with specific HLA alleles at a false discovery rate of 0.05. In a later analysis, HLA-associated TCR beta chains were found to be more clonally expanded and to have lower generation probabilities than equally common non-associated chains. According to a later analysis, most CMV-associated TCR beta chains appeared to be HLA-restricted, and the HLA associations seemed to be driven largely by CMV exposure. The classifier was reported to diagnose cytomegalovirus status with high specificity and sensitivity in both the original and validation cohorts. Because counts were too low, 15 to 20 rarely observed V segments, including chromosome 9 orphons, were left out of the earlier analysis of some 600 of the donors. In an earlier analysis of some 550 of the donors, most TCR beta V segments were observed in productive rearrangements about 87% or about 30% of the time, broadly matching IMGT annotations. In this cohort, only TCR beta chains were sequenced, and detectable features were limited by the absence of alpha or paired-chain data. A few of the identified cytomegalovirus-associated TCR beta chains were confirmed in vitro to be specific for cytomegalovirus antigens. Correlated functional status among segregating V segments might be attributable to linkage disequilibrium, but an unknown experimental factor could not be ruled out. Because HLA typing was missing for some donors at each locus, association tests included only the typed subset. The study listed around 160 TCR beta chains as associated with cytomegalovirus. Strong co-occurrence of HLA alleles, especially DR and DQ, made assigning TCR associations to individual alleles difficult. The presence/absence analyses assumed that sequencing depth was roughly uniform across donors, and that assumption may not be true. Most TCR sequences were observed very rarely across donors, whereas some public TCRs were present in many individuals. A further reported finding was that TCR beta sequences accurately predicted the HLA-A and HLA-B alleles for most subjects in the first cohort. V-gene and J-gene trimming of TCR beta chains was associated with a missense DCLRE1C variant in a later genetic analysis, and the association was replicated in an independent cohort. The only immune exposure information available for the cohort was CMV serostatus. In a later analysis, TCR association rates were found to vary across HLA loci, with the most associated TCRs seen for DRB1 alleles and the fewest for HLA-C alleles. Compared with the approximately 700-donor mean, donors in an Asian-associated ancestry cluster had fewer N-insertions in productive TCRs, according to a later genetic analysis. A later analysis reported that several top co-occurrence clusters appeared linked to parvovirus B19, influenza, CMV and Epstein-Barr virus. According to the authors, the approach could potentially be generalized to other disease states and immunological phenotypes. The 87-base-pair reads could not distinguish some IMGT-functional V segments, including TRBV6-2 and TRBV6-3, so those segments were excluded. A cluster of highly shared sequence variants was judged likely to be a technical artifact of the sequencing pipeline.

The germline V gene (reference sequence) sets CDR1 to MNHEY and CDR2 to SMNVEV. Compared with germline, V lacks 7 bases and J lacks 5 bases; bases without a gene match: 11. Measured from the cysteine to the phenylalanine, the CDR3 is 15 residues long. The retained sequence is limited to the CDR3, 45 bases, with the frame set at the first base. Library preparation was by the immunoSEQ multiplex PCR assay. For the multiplex PCR, a mixture combining 60 forward primers for TCR Vbeta segments and 13 reverse primers for TCR Jbeta segments was used. The CDR3 region of rearranged TCR beta genes was amplified from genomic DNA with a multiplex PCR assay. The amplified TCR beta libraries were sequenced on the Illumina HiSeq System as 87-base-pair reads. As for how the authors treated the data: A later analysis tallied tens of millions of unique TCR beta chains across the 666 repertoires, and some 12 million of those chains were shared by two or more donors. To remove PCR and sequencing errors, raw reads were error-corrected and collapsed into unique sequences using a nearest-neighbor algorithm that merged closely related sequences. To assign V, D and J gene segments, CDR3 sequences were aligned to IMGT reference sequences. Each retained sequence needed at least a six-nucleotide match to both a V gene segment and a J gene segment. A rearrangement counted as productive if the CDR3 had no stop codons and remained in frame with V and J, and every other rearrangement counted as non-productive. Following IMGT convention, CDR3 was defined as the stretch from the second conserved V-encoded cysteine to the conserved J-encoded phenylalanine. In an earlier analysis of approximately 590 of the donors, sequences lacking an unambiguous match to a single V gene segment were excluded. In an earlier analysis of several hundred of the donors, V segments were called functional above 56.7% productive rearrangements and were called segregating when the between-donor standard deviation exceeded 5%. A statistical classification framework was built for diagnosing cytomegalovirus status from the catalog of TCR beta chain sequences. In a later analysis, V and J genes were assigned by comparing TCR nucleotide sequences against IMGT/GENE-DB human TR gene sequences. A later analysis assigned CDR3 sequences and most-parsimonious VDJ recombination scenarios with the TCRdist pipeline. In a later analysis, each TCR beta chain was defined by its CDR3 amino acid sequence together with its V-gene family, and reads without a unique V-gene family were excluded. A later analysis removed roughly 590 highly shared, low-generation-probability nucleotide sequences to deal with suspected cross-contamination and a sequencing artifact. In a later analysis, a clonal expansion index was calculated for each public chain from normalized within-repertoire ranks of inferred template counts. A later analysis computed generation probabilities with a VDJ recombination model fitted to out-of-frame rearrangements, and checked the results against IGoR. A later analysis scored TCR-TCR, TCR-HLA and TCR-CMV co-occurrence with hypergeometric tests, applying a repertoire-size bias correction to TCR pairs. False discovery rates were estimated in a later analysis by permuting HLA or CMV assignments 20 times. In a later analysis, co-occurring TCRs were grouped using DBSCAN, and TCRdist sequence similarity was added for clustering within HLA-allele-positive subsets. Repertoires with fewer than 30,000 or more than 120,000 public chains were left out of co-occurrence clustering, as were five repertoires with anomalous nucleotide sharing. TCRdb took over this immuneACCESS table, retaining in-frame rearrangements with V and J assigned. Such tables are incomplete; in checked studies, under half of the missing clones stem from an unresolved V gene, and the remainder is unexplained. That table is the source of V, J and clone size, and D and trimming were worked out from the DNA. The sample includes some 110,000 clones, with around 75% observed a single time. Approximately 1.2% of the sample is taken by the ten largest.

A word on this clone: Its antigen target is currently unknown. No qualities accompany the bases; no much larger clone lies one base away.

The cohort comprised under 700 healthy bone marrow donors. At the time of sampling, every cohort member was nominally healthy, though immune exposures that went unrecorded were likely present. The donor was CMV seronegative and belonged to the group of 320 or so seronegative cohort members. A peripheral blood sample was collected from each donor, and TCR beta sequencing was performed on peripheral blood mononuclear cells. The Qiagen DNeasy Blood Extraction Kit was used to extract genomic DNA from the blood cell samples. The sequence came from a man aged 35 to 55 in good health and CMV-seronegative. The sequenced material came from PBMCs. The sequence joins TRBV27 to TRBJ2-5; TRBD1 aligns with 9 central bases. The DNA sequence follows: TGTGCCAGCAAGAGGGCCGGGACAGGGCGGGAGACCCAGTACTTC. It encodes CASKRAGTGRETQYF.